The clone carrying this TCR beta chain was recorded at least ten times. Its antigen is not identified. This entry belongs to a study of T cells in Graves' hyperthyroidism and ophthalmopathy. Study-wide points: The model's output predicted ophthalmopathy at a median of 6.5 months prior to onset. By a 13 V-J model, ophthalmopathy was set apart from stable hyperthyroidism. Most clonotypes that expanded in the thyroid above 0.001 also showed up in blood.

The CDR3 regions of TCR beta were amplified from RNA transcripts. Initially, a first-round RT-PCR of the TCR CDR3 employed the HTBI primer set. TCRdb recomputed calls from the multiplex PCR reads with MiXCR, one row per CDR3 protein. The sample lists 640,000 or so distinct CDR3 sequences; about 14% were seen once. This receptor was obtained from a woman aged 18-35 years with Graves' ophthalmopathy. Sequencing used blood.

The CDR3, as DNA: TGTGCCAGCAGTTTTTTAGCGGTCTACGAGCAGTACTTC. Its protein is CASSFLAVYEQYF. V gene TRBV28 combines with J gene TRBJ2-7; TRBD2 is a possible D gene (6 bases). Germline CDR1 reads MDHEN; CDR2 reads SYDVKM. This CDR3 has 13 amino acids. The V end lost 3 bases, the J end lost 3 bases, and 9 bases lay between the germline ends.